These 9 T cell receptor beta chains originate from one sample sequenced in a study of T cells in Graves' hyperthyroidism and ophthalmopathy. RNA transcripts gave rise to amplified TCR beta CDR3 regions. HTBI primers were employed in a first-round RT-PCR of the TCR CDR3. Using its own MiXCR run on the multiplex PCR reads, TCRdb lists one record per CDR3 protein. The repertoire holds 350,000 to 400,000 distinct CDR3 sequences, with 15% as singletons. The sample was blood. All receptors derive from a woman in her thirties with Graves' hyperthyroidism.

This clonotype was seen a handful of times. The chain links TRBV10-3 to TRBJ2-4; 7 bases are a match to TRBD2. V shed 0 bases, J shed 1 base, and the junction held 9 bases outside the gene matches. Germline values: CDR1 ENHRY, CDR2 SYGVKD. The CDR3 spans 18 residues. The CDR3 DNA reads as TGTGCCATCAGTGAGTCGATCTTGGCGGGAGCGGCCAAAAACATTCAGTACTTC. Translation gives CAISESILAGAAKNIQYF.

This clonotype has at least ten counts. This chain connects TRBV30 to TRBJ2-7; 11 nucleotides agree with TRBD2. Germline CDR1 is GTSNPN and CDR2 is SVGIG (reference sequence). V lost 5 bases and J lost 3; bases outside the gene matches: 3. The CDR3 runs to 13 residues. The CDR3 DNA reads as TGTGCCTGGGAGGGACTAGCGGACTACGAGCAGTACTTC. This sequence encodes CAWEGLADYEQYF.

Ten or more counts support this clonotype. This sequence joins TRBV28 and TRBJ1-4; possibly TRBD1 for D (5 bases). With 5 bases removed from V and 4 bases from J, the gap between germline ends came to 17 bases. The CDR3 covers 16 residues. Germline CDR1 MDHEN, CDR2 SYDVKM. Here the CDR3 reads CASSPPPTAHNEKLFF. The DNA for the CDR3 is TGTGCCAGCAGTCCACCCCCGACAGCACATAATGAAAAACTGTTTTTT.

In this sample, this clonotype turned up many times. The rearrangement links TRBV12-3 or TRBV12-4 to TRBJ2-7; tentatively, D is TRBD2 (5 bases). Trimming removed 4 bases from V and 6 bases from J, with 19 bases in between. This CDR3 has 15 residues. The CDR3: CASSSRERLVGEQYF. For the CDR3, the DNA is TGTGCCAGCAGTTCTAGGGAGAGGCTTGTGGGCGAGCAGTACTTC.

This clonotype has just a few counts. The chain employs TRBV12-3 or TRBV12-4 and TRBJ1-2, with 8 bases identical to TRBD1. Trimming cost V 1 base and J 7 bases; bases outside gene matches: 5. This CDR3 has 14 residues. Written as DNA, the CDR3 is TGTGCCAGCAGTTTAGGGGGCAGGGGGCTTGGCTACACCTTC. Its translation: CASSLGGRGLGYTF.

This clonotype occurred a few times. The V gene is TRBV5-8, the J gene TRBJ2-2; maybe TRBD2 (6 bases). Germline V gene data show CDR1 as SGHTS and CDR2 as YDEGEE. The CDR3 loop spans 16 amino acids. Deletions cut 2 bases from V and 5 bases from J, with 16 bases between. The CDR3 DNA is TGTGCCAGCAGCTTTTCGCACGGGAGTGGTACCGGGGAGCTGTTTTTT. This sequence encodes CASSFSHGSGTGELFF.

On this clonotype: Germline and junction disagree at one end, which may indicate a read error. J is TRBJ1-1 and V is TRBV4-1, with no clear D. CDR3 size: 13 residues. Germline V gene sequence: CDR1 MGHRA, CDR2 YSYEKL. In nucleotides, the CDR3 is TGCGCCAGCAGCCAGATTATGGTTACTGAAACTTTCTTT. This sequence encodes CASSQIMVTETFF.

This clonotype was picked up one time. No conserved phenylalanine or tryptophan is present at the end of the CDR3, so a read error is the likely explanation. The chain combines TRBV3-1 with TRBJ1-2; 8 nucleotides align to TRBD1. The CDR3 runs 14 residues. CDR1 is LGHDT, CDR2 YNNKEL, per germline (reference sequence). Trimming removed 3 bases from V and 6 bases from J; junction bases left unmatched: 6. The CDR3 protein is CASSQRGTGNGYTL. In DNA form, the CDR3 reads TGTGCCAGCAGCCAGCGCGGGACAGGCAATGGCTACACCCTC.

The rearrangement joins TRBV5-6 to TRBJ2-3; the match to TRBD2 covers 10 bases. J gave up 5 bases and V 0 bases, and 9 bases lay outside the gene matches. CDR1 and CDR2 from the germline V gene are SGHDT and YYEEEE. The CDR3 extends over 17 amino acids. The CDR3 here is CASSLAMPGLALDTQYF. DNA of the CDR3: TGTGCCAGCAGCTTGGCGATGCCGGGACTAGCGTTAGATACGCAGTATTTT. Full variable domain (rest looked up from reference TRBV5-6 and TRBJ2-3): DAGVTQSPTHLIKTRGQQVTLRCSPKSGHDTVSWYQQALGQGPQFIFQYYEEEERQRGNFPDRFSGHQFPNYSSELNVNALLLGDSALYLCASSLAMPGLALDTQYFGPGTRLTVL.